This TCR beta chain was identified during a study of T cell responses to AZD1222 COVID-19 vaccine. Points from the study as a whole: Regions 160-218 and 743-854 held dominance among vaccine-associated CD4 TCRs, which spanned spike. Seropositive AZD1222 recipients at baseline numbered only six or seven. Repertoires were obtained only post-peak T cell response.

The length of the CDR3 is 13 residues. CDR1 and CDR2 from the germline V gene are MNHEY and SMNVEV (reference sequence). The V gene lost 3 bases and the J gene lost 1 base, with 7 bases spanning the gap. Concerning this clone itself: What it binds is unknown.

Profiled with immunoSEQ multiplex PCR; TCRdb holds only in-frame clones, not every one. This sample has about 150,000 clones, with approximately 88% found just once. Sequencing used peripheral blood, obtained on day 0 of AZD1222 vaccination. V gene TRBV27 combines with J gene TRBJ2-7; D gene ambiguous. This receptor was identified in an adult in good health. The CDR3 sequence: CASSFAPSYEQYF. The CDR3 nucleotides read TGTGCCAGCAGTTTCGCCCCATCCTACGAGCAGTACTTC.